This T cell receptor (beta chain) was observed in a study of OX40 agonist ivuxolimab in advanced cancers. For the study at large: Ivuxolimab, an agonist antibody against OX40 (CD134), was given to patients. General observations from the study: Expanded clones were, on average, more numerous in CD8+ T cells than in CD4+.

Sequencing used immunoSEQ multiplex PCR; TCRdb keeps in-frame clones, though not all of them. The sample lists tens of thousands of clones; 70% to 90% were seen once. In regard to this clone: Its matching antigen is unknown.

CDR1 is SGHRS, CDR2 YFSETQ, per germline. The CDR3 contains 13 residues. Deletions cut 4 bases from V and 8 bases from J, with 14 bases between. Peripheral blood came from all dose cohorts at three timepoints. The chain joins TRBV5-1 to TRBJ2-3, with D perhaps matching TRBD2 (6 bases). This TCR was recovered from an adult with an advanced solid tumor such as melanoma, head and neck, liver or kidney cancer. Source: CD4+ or CD8+ T cells sorted from blood, taken in a trial of the OX40 agonist ivuxolimab. CDR3 amino acids: CASSPGDSLTQYF. In DNA form, the CDR3 reads TGCGCCAGCAGCCCTGGGGACTCCCTTACGCAGTATTTT.